One sample yielded the 26 T cell receptor beta chains listed below, sequenced in a study of tumor and adjacent non-tumor tissue in lung cancer. No cell sorting was done before RNA was extracted from the tissue. More than 3 cm separated this lung sample from the edge of the tumor. The library came from three nested PCR rounds adapted from ARM-PCR protocols. TCRdb processed the multiplex PCR reads anew with MiXCR; each CDR3 protein has one entry. The sample gives fewer than 45,000 distinct CDR3 sequences, approximately 60% of which show up once; 19% is in the top ten. Sample: distant non-tumor lung tissue. Receptor source: a woman aged 40 to 55 with non-small cell lung cancer.

Within the sample, this clonotype is medium-sized. CDR3: CASSSTGVHPDTQYF. CDR3 nucleotides: TGTGCCAGCAGCTCGACAGGGGTACACCCAGATACGCAGTATTTT. This sequence joins TRBV11-2 and TRBJ2-3, with TRBD1 matching over 8 bases. This CDR3 region has 15 residues. V trimming: 4 bases; J trimming: 4 bases; junction bases outside the gene matches: 7. In germline, CDR1 is SGHAT, CDR2 FQNNGV.

This chain uses TRBV6-5 with TRBJ2-7; D may match TRBD1 or TRBD2 (7 bases each). Per the germline V gene, CDR1 is MNHEY and CDR2 is SVGAGI. The CDR3 consists of 13 residues. Trimming cost V 7 bases and J 11 bases, with 21 bases left between them. The CDR3: CASTAGGDYEEYF. For the CDR3, the DNA is TGTGCCAGCACTGCAGGGGGGGACTATGAGGAGTACTTC.

There are many counts of this clonotype. This chain joins TRBV28 and TRBJ2-2; 10 nucleotides agree with TRBD1. Germline-derived CDR1 and CDR2 are MDHEN and SYDVKM. The CDR3 spans 17 residues. Trimming took 1 base from V and 4 from J; bases not matched to a gene: 6. The CDR3 here is CASSLYSGTGVTGELFF. The CDR3 DNA follows: TGTGCCAGCAGTTTATATTCCGGGACAGGGGTCACCGGGGAGCTGTTTTTT. The complete variable domain, with remaining parts taken from reference TRBV28 and TRBJ2-2, reads DVKVTQSSRYLVKRTGEKVFLECVQDMDHENMFWYRQDPGLGLRLIYFSYDVKMKEKGDIPEGYSVSREKKERFSLILESASTNQTSMYLCASSLYSGTGVTGELFFGEGSRLTVL.

Of note for this clonotype: At one boundary the junction diverges from the germline segment, which might be a read error. The chain links TRBV30 to TRBJ2-2; TRBD1 is a possible D gene (6 bases). The CDR3 has 13 amino acids. Germline CDR1 reads GTSNPN; CDR2 reads SVGIG (reference sequence). CDR3 residues: CALDKGDTRELFF. DNA for the CDR3: TGCGCCCTGGATAAAGGGGACACCAGGGAGCTGTTTTTT. Full variable domain (missing parts from reference TRBV30 and TRBJ2-2): SQTIHQWPATLVQPVGSPLSLECTVEGTSNPNLYWYRQAAGRGLQLLFYSVGIGQISSEVPQNLSASRPQDRQFILSSKKLLLSDSGFYLCALDKGDTRELFFGEGSRLTVL.

This clonotype occurred a few times. The J gene is TRBJ2-7, the V gene TRBV5-1, with D possibly TRBD1 on 6 matching bases. CDR1 SGHRS and CDR2 YFSETQ come from the germline V gene. Between the trimmed V and J ends, which lost 1 base and 6 bases, there was a span of 17 bases. This CDR3 comprises 15 residues. The CDR3 DNA sequence: TGCGCCAGCAGCTTGTGGGGGCCCCCCGTGGTCGAGCAGTACTTC. It encodes CASSLWGPPVVEQYF.

CDR3 DNA: TGTGCCAGCAGTGCGACTAGCGGGACGGGCTCCTACAATGAGCAGTTCTTC. Its translation: CASSATSGTGSYNEQFF. The chain joins TRBV6-6 to TRBJ2-1; TRBD2 matches 11 bases. Germline trimming cut 5 bases from V and 0 bases from J; bases unmatched to any gene: 6. The CDR3 consists of 17 residues. Germline-derived CDR1 and CDR2 are MNHNY and SVGAGI (reference sequence).

The V call is TRBV28, the J call TRBJ2-4; 8 bases agree with TRBD1. This CDR3 region has 14 residues. V was clipped by 5 bases and J by 5 bases; unmatched bases: 5. CDR1 is MDHEN, CDR2 SYDVKM, per germline. The CDR3 protein is CASSPRGQENIQYF. The CDR3 DNA sequence: TGTGCCAGCAGTCCCAGGGGGCAGGAAAACATTCAGTACTTC.

In DNA, the CDR3 is TGTGCCAGCAGTTTTGGACTAGCGGGATCTTTCACAGATATGCATTATTTT. This sequence encodes CASSFGLAGSFTDMHYF. This chain links TRBV5-6 with TRBJ2-3, with 12 bases aligning to TRBD2. The CDR3 is 17 residues long. In germline, CDR1 is SGHDT, CDR2 YYEEEE. V shed 5 bases and J 15 bases; nucleotides not matched to a gene: 22.

On this clonotype itself: A much larger clone differs by one base, so this may be a read error. V usage is TRBV4-1 and J usage is TRBJ2-3, with D perhaps assigned TRBD1 or TRBD2 (5 bases each). CDR3 length: 15 amino acids. Trimming pared 3 bases from V and 5 bases from J, leaving 15 bases between. Germline CDR1 and CDR2: MGHRA and YSYEKL. The CDR3 DNA sequence: TGCGCCAGCAGCCAGACCGGGACGGTCATAGATACGCAGTATTTT. This codes for CASSQTGTVIDTQYF.

The sample holds a few counts of this clonotype. The CDR3: CASSLRQGSNTDTQYF. The CDR3 nucleotides read TGTGCCAGCAGCCTCCGACAGGGGTCAAACACAGATACGCAGTATTTT. This sequence joins TRBV7-8 and TRBJ2-3; 8 bases fit TRBD1. Germline V CDR1 and CDR2: SGHVS, FQNEAQ. The CDR3 is 16 amino acids. The ends lost 5 bases at V and 2 bases at J; junction bases unmatched: 9.

The V call is TRBV10-3, the J call TRBJ1-1; D is undetermined. Trimming removed 0 bases from V and 0 bases from J, with 2 bases in between. Germline assignment: CDR1 ENHRY and CDR2 SYGVKD. The CDR3 length is 13 residues. The CDR3 protein is CAISESLNTEAFF. The DNA of the CDR3 is TGTGCCATCAGTGAGTCGTTGAACACTGAAGCTTTCTTT.

About this clonotype: As the CDR3 is not closed by the conserved phenylalanine or tryptophan, this likely results from a read error. It is unclear where the CDR3 begins or ends on the DNA, so no DNA is shown, and the CDR3 is as TCRdb lists it. V usage is TRBV11-2 and J usage is TRBJ2-6; TRBD2 is taken as the D call from the table, unchecked against the DNA. The CDR3 is 14 amino acids long, termini counted. Per the germline V gene, CDR1 is SGHAT and CDR2 is FQNNGV. CDR3 sequence reads: CTSSPAAGANVLTS.

This clonotype was seen a few times. A read error is likely, as this CDR3 ends without the conserved phenylalanine or tryptophan. The CDR3 DNA is TGTGCTAGCAGCATGTCGGGGGAGTCAGATACGCAGTATTTA. Its translation: CASSMSGESDTQYL. The V call is TRBV14, the J call TRBJ2-3; D may be TRBD2 (6 bases). The CDR3 sequence is 14 residues long. The germline CDR1 and CDR2 sequences are SGHDN and FVKESK.

On this clonotype itself: This may be a read error, as it is one base from a much larger clone. The chain joins TRBV11-2 to TRBJ2-1; weak D call: TRBD2 (7 bases). Germline lookup yields CDR1 SGHAT and CDR2 FQNNGV. The CDR3 has 15 amino acids. CDR3 region: CARSLGGGGWNEQFF. For the CDR3, the DNA is TGTGCCCGCAGCTTAGGAGGGGGGGGGTGGAATGAGCAGTTCTTC.

The chain combines TRBV6-6 with TRBJ1-2, with 11 bases that match TRBD1. The CDR3 spans 15 residues. V dropped 4 bases and J dropped 8; count of bases not matched to a gene: 9. Germline V gives CDR1 MNHNY, CDR2 SVGAGI (reference sequence). The CDR3 loop is CASSSRDRGMGGYTF. The CDR3 DNA follows: TGTGCCAGCAGTTCACGGGACAGGGGGATGGGAGGCTACACCTTC.

A remark on this clonotype: Mismatch with germline at one junction end may stem from a read error. The chain uses TRBV20-1 and TRBJ1-4, with D perhaps TRBD1 (5 bases). The CDR3 runs to 9 residues. Germline assignment: CDR1 DFQATT and CDR2 SNEGSKA (reference sequence). CDR3 sequence reads: CIASLGAVF. The DNA for the CDR3 is TGCATTGCTAGTCTCGGGGCAGTTTTT.

On this clonotype itself: The germline gene is not matched at one end of the junction; a read error may be the cause. CDR3 sequence (DNA): TGTGCCAGCGGCCCCCGAAGCGACTTCCTTAGCACAGATACGCATTATTTT. This gives the protein CASGPRSDFLSTDTHYF. The chain is built from TRBV6-2 or TRBV6-3 and TRBJ2-3; D gene uncertain. CDR3 size: 17 residues. Germline CDR1 is MNHEY and CDR2 is SVGEGT.

Details on this clonotype: A much more abundant neighbour one base away suggests this may be a read error. The genes are TRBV10-3 and TRBJ2-1; D uncertain. This CDR3 comprises 16 residues. Germline CDR1 and CDR2: ENHRY and SYGVKD. In DNA, the CDR3 is TGTGCCTCGTCCCCGAGAGACCAAAGCTCCTACGATGAGCAGTTCTTC. Protein sequence: CASSPRDQSSYDEQFF.

Comment on this clonotype: The CDR3 does not close with the conserved phenylalanine or tryptophan, likely indicating a read error. No DNA is shown, since the ends of the CDR3 on it are uncertain; the CDR3 is the one TCRdb lists. The chain joins TRBV13 to TRBJ1-2; TRBD1 was called by the table and not checked on the DNA. CDR1 and CDR2 (germline): PRHDT, FYEKMQ (reference sequence). The CDR3 spans 14 amino acids, including both terminal residues. CDR3: CASSLRQGAPGYIL.

The V gene is TRBV11-2, the J gene TRBJ1-2; maybe TRBD1 (5 bases). Per germline, CDR1 SGHAT and CDR2 FQNNGV. V gave up 10 bases and J gave up 7 bases, with 19 bases separating them. The CDR3 length is 13 residues. The CDR3 sequence: CANSSGGGCGYTF. For the CDR3, the DNA is TGTGCCAACAGTTCCGGGGGTGGTTGTGGCTACACCTTC. Full variable domain (outside the CDR3, taken from reference TRBV11-2 and TRBJ1-2): EAGVAQSPRYKIIEKRQSVAFWCNPISGHATLYWYQQILGQGPKLLIQFQNNGVVDDSQLPKDRFSAERLKGVDSTLKIQPAKLEDSAVYLCANSSGGGCGYTFGSGTRLTVV.

Worth noting for this clonotype: A read error is likely, as this CDR3 ends without the conserved phenylalanine or tryptophan. The genes are TRBV11-2 and TRBJ2-1; perhaps TRBD2 as D (7 bases). CDR3 length: 15 residues. CDR1 and CDR2 from the germline V gene are SGHAT and FQNNGV. CDR3 DNA: TGTGCCAGCAGCATAGAAGGGAGGGGGTGGAATGAGCAGTTCTCC. It translates to CASSIEGRGWNEQFS.

As to this clonotype: A much larger clone lies a single base off, so this may be a read error. J is TRBJ2-3 and V is TRBV5-1; TRBD2 matches 11 bases. The length of the CDR3 is 17 residues. The germline V gene encodes CDR1 SGHRS and CDR2 YFSETQ. V trimming: 5 bases; J trimming: 1 base; junction bases outside the gene matches: 9. The CDR3 protein is CASSQMTSGACTDTQYF. The CDR3 nucleotides read TGCGCCAGCAGTCAAATGACTAGCGGGGCGTGCACAGATACGCAGTATTTT. The complete variable domain, with remaining parts taken from reference TRBV5-1 and TRBJ2-3, reads KAGVTQTPRYLIKTRGQQVTLSCSPISGHRSVSWYQQTPGQGLQFLFEYFSETQRNKGNFPGRFSGRQFSNSRSEMNVSTLELGDSALYLCASSQMTSGACTDTQYFGPGTRLTVL.

Worth noting for this clonotype: The junction shows a germline mismatch at one end, possibly a read error. J is TRBJ2-1 and V is TRBV11-3; D remains unclear. The CDR3 contains 16 residues. In germline, CDR1 is SGHNT, CDR2 YENEEA. As DNA, the CDR3 is TGTGGCAGCAACCCAAGACATAGGAGCTCCTACAATGAGCAGTTCTTC. Amino acids: CGSNPRHRSSYNEQFF.

Concerning this clonotype itself: One end of the junction is discordant with germline, which a read error may explain. This chain connects TRBV6-1 to TRBJ2-7, with D perhaps TRBD1 (6 bases). The CDR3 contains 15 residues. Looked up from germline, CDR1 is MNHNS and CDR2 is SASEGT. The CDR3 sequence is CASIVIAGVSYEQYF. CDR3 nucleotides: TGTGCCAGCATAGTTATAGCAGGGGTCTCCTATGAGCAGTACTTC.

Remarks on this clonotype: As the CDR3 is not closed by the conserved phenylalanine or tryptophan, this likely results from a read error. The chain carries TRBV4-1 and TRBJ2-1; tentative D call: TRBD2 (5 bases). This CDR3 contains 14 residues. Germline assignment: CDR1 MGHRA and CDR2 YSYEKL. The CDR3 sequence is CTSSEITSSNEQFL. The CDR3 DNA reads TGCACCAGCAGTGAAATAACTAGTTCCAATGAGCAGTTCTTA.

A few counts support this clonotype. V and J are TRBV27 and TRBJ2-3; TRBD2 matches at 14 bases. Germline CDR1 is MNHEY and CDR2 is SMNVEV (reference sequence). After removal of 5 bases from V and 2 bases from J, the junction contained 6 bases not matched to a gene. The CDR3 has 17 residues. CDR3 sequence reads: CASSPWGLAGATDTQYF. The CDR3 DNA is TGTGCCAGCAGTCCTTGGGGACTAGCGGGGGCCACAGATACGCAGTATTTT.